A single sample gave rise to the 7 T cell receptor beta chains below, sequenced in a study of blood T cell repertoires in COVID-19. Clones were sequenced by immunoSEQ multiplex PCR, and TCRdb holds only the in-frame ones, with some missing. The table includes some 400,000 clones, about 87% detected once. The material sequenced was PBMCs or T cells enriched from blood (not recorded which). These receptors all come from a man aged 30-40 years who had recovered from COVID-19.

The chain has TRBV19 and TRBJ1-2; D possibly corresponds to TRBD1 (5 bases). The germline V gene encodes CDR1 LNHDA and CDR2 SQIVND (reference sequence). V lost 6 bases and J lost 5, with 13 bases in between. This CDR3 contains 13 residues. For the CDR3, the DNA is TGTGCCAGTAGCGCAACGGGGGAGTATGGCTACACCTTC. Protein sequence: CASSATGEYGYTF. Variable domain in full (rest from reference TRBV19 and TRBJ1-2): DGGITQSPKYLFRKEGQNVTLSCEQNLNHDAMYWYRQDPGQGLRLIYYSQIVNDFQKGDIAEGYSVSREKKESFPLTVTSAQKNPTAFYLCASSATGEYGYTFGSGTRLTVV.

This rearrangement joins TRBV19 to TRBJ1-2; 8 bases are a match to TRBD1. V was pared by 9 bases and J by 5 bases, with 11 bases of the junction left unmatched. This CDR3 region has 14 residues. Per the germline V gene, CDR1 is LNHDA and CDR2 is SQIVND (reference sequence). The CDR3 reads CASVDQGAQYGYTF. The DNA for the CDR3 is TGTGCCAGCGTAGACCAGGGGGCCCAGTATGGCTACACCTTC. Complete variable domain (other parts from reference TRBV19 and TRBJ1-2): DGGITQSPKYLFRKEGQNVTLSCEQNLNHDAMYWYRQDPGQGLRLIYYSQIVNDFQKGDIAEGYSVSREKKESFPLTVTSAQKNPTAFYLCASVDQGAQYGYTFGSGTRLTVV.

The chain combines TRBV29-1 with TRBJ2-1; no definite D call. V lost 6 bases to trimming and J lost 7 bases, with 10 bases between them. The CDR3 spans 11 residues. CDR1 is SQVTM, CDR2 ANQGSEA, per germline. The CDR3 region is CSVPSRNEQFF. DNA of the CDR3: TGCAGCGTCCCTTCCCGGAATGAGCAGTTCTTC.

In nucleotides, the CDR3 is TGTGCCAGCAGCTCCCGAGGGGGGGCCTACGAGCAGTACTTC. Translated, it gives CASSSRGGAYEQYF. The chain uses TRBV7-2 and TRBJ2-7, with TRBD2 as a possible D gene (7 bases). The CDR3 extends over 14 amino acids. V lost 4 bases and J lost 2, with 12 bases in between. Germline CDR1 is SGHTA and CDR2 is FQGNSA.

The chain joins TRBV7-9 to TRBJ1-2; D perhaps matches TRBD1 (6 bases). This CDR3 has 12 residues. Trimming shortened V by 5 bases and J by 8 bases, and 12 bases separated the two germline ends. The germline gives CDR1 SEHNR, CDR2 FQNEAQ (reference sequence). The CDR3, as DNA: TGTGCCAGCAGCCCCCCCGACAGGGGCTACACCTTC. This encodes CASSPPDRGYTF.

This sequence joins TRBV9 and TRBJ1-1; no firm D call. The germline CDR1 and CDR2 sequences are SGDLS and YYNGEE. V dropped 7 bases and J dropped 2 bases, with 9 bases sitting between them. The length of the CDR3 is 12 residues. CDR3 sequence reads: CASRRENTEAFF. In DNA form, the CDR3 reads TGTGCCAGCCGACGGGAAAACACTGAAGCTTTCTTT.

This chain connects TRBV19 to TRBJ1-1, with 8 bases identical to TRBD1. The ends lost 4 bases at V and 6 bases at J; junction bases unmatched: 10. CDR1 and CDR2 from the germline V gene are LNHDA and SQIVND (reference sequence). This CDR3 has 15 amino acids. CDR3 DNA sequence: TGTGCCAGTAGTAAGGGTCTGGACAGGGTTCCTGAAGCTTTCTTT. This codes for CASSKGLDRVPEAFF.